One and the same sample provided the 25 T cell receptor beta chains below, sequenced in a study of PD-1 blockade in classical Hodgkin lymphoma. Time point reported: cycle 4 day 1 (C4D1), after 5 to 7 weeks of nivolumab. Every single patient, without exception, relapsed after autologous stem cell transplantation, and brentuximab vedotin exposure varied. Researchers report purifying CD4+ T cells from thawed PBMCs by magnetic negative selection. This table comes from immunoSEQ multiplex PCR, and its TCRdb copy is limited to in-frame clones, with some not included. This table holds about 22,000 clones, less than 75% found once. This material consisted of CD4+ T cells from blood, taken before the fourth cycle of nivolumab. All receptors derive from a human donor with classical Hodgkin lymphoma.

The sample holds a few counts of this clone. This rearrangement joins TRBV5-1 to TRBJ2-7; maybe TRBD2 (5 bases). CDR3 length equals 14 residues. V lost 2 bases to trimming and J lost 6 bases, with 15 bases between them. Germline CDR1 and CDR2: SGHRS and YFSETQ. The CDR3 spells CASSFGEYPSEQYF. The CDR3 nucleotides are TGCGCCAGCAGCTTTGGGGAGTATCCCTCCGAGCAGTACTTC.

This clone was seen only a few times. The V and J genes are TRBV10-1 and TRBJ1-1; 9 nucleotides agree with TRBD1. Germline trimming cut 3 bases from V and 10 bases from J; bases unmatched to any gene: 12. This CDR3 contains 15 residues. In germline, CDR1 is WNHNN, CDR2 SYGVQD (reference sequence). CDR3 residues: CASSETGTGTDRAFF. The CDR3 DNA follows: TGCGCCAGCAGTGAAACTGGGACAGGGACGGATCGAGCTTTCTTT.

V and J are TRBV4-3 and TRBJ2-7, with D unclear. V was shortened by 3 bases and J by 3 bases, with 9 bases between the two germline ends. CDR3 size: 13 residues. Germline CDR1 is LGHNA and CDR2 is YSLEER. CDR3 in amino acids: CASSHRDGYEQYF. The DNA for the CDR3 is TGCGCCAGCAGCCACCGCGATGGCTACGAGCAGTACTTC.

The J gene is TRBJ1-1, the V gene TRBV6-4; D ambiguous. Germline lookup yields CDR1 MRHNA and CDR2 SNTAGT. The V gene lost 6 bases and the J gene lost 1 base, with 18 bases spanning the gap. CDR3 length equals 16 residues. CDR3: CASSARATGPNTEAFF. The DNA of the CDR3 is TGTGCCAGCAGCGCCCGTGCTACGGGTCCGAACACTGAAGCTTTCTTT.

The CDR3 DNA follows: TGTGCCAGCAGACACCGGGACAGGGGACGACCAAATGAGCAGTTCTTC. Its translation is CASRHRDRGRPNEQFF. The chain employs TRBV2 and TRBJ2-1; 10 bases are shared with TRBD1. V dropped 6 bases and J dropped 7; count of bases not matched to a gene: 12. The CDR3 runs to 16 residues. Germline values: CDR1 SNHLY, CDR2 FYNNEI.

The chain couples TRBV18 to TRBJ2-3; 9 bases line up with TRBD2. From germline, CDR1 is KGHSH and CDR2 LQKENI. CDR3 size: 14 residues. Trimming at V came to 2 bases and at J to 5 bases, leaving 2 bases not matched to a gene. In DNA form, the CDR3 reads TGTGCCAGCTCACCATCTAGCGGGGTAGATACGCAGTATTTT. This encodes CASSPSSGVDTQYF.

The rearrangement links TRBV5-1 to TRBJ1-3; weak D call: TRBD1 (5 bases). CDR1 and CDR2 from the germline V gene are SGHRS and YFSETQ. Trimming cost V 3 bases and J 0 bases, with 16 bases left between them. This CDR3 region has 17 residues. CDR3 in DNA: TGCGCCAGCAGCTCTGGAGGGCAGGACATCTCTGGAAACACCATATATTTT. Translating it yields CASSSGGQDISGNTIYF.

This chain uses TRBV2 with TRBJ1-4; TRBD1 is a possible D gene (5 bases). V shed 7 bases and J shed 8 bases, with 14 bases lying between them. The CDR3 is made up of 13 amino acids. The germline V gene encodes CDR1 SNHLY and CDR2 FYNNEI. CDR3 loop: CASNSGAVEKLFF. CDR3 bases: TGTGCCAGCAACTCTGGGGCCGTGGAAAAACTGTTTTTT.

The rearrangement links TRBV5-1 to TRBJ1-5, with a possible D match to TRBD1 (5 bases). This CDR3 is 19 amino acids long. V lost 1 base and J lost 1, with 21 bases in between. The germline CDR1 and CDR2 sequences are SGHRS and YFSETQ. The CDR3 region is CASSLSPSISGTSNQPQHF. The CDR3 DNA sequence: TGCGCCAGCAGCTTGTCCCCTTCCATTTCAGGGACGAGCAATCAGCCCCAGCATTTT. Full variable domain (remainder filled in from reference TRBV5-1 and TRBJ1-5): KAGVTQTPRYLIKTRGQQVTLSCSPISGHRSVSWYQQTPGQGLQFLFEYFSETQRNKGNFPGRFSGRQFSNSRSEMNVSTLELGDSALYLCASSLSPSISGTSNQPQHFGDGTRLSIL.

The V gene is TRBV19, the J gene TRBJ2-2, with TRBD2 as a possible D gene (6 bases). Per germline, CDR1 LNHDA and CDR2 SQIVND (reference sequence). Trimming removed 6 bases at V and 6 bases at J, with 11 bases between. CDR3 size: 13 residues. The CDR3 is CASRGGTAGELFF. CDR3 nucleotides: TGTGCCAGTAGGGGCGGGACTGCCGGGGAGCTGTTTTTT. The variable domain in full, with the rest retrieved from reference TRBV19 and TRBJ2-2, is DGGITQSPKYLFRKEGQNVTLSCEQNLNHDAMYWYRQDPGQGLRLIYYSQIVNDFQKGDIAEGYSVSREKKESFPLTVTSAQKNPTAFYLCASRGGTAGELFFGEGSRLTVL.

A few counts support this clone. The chain has TRBV18 and TRBJ1-6; TRBD1 matches 9 bases. The V gene end was trimmed by 1 base and the J gene end by 2 bases; junction bases not matched to a gene: 9. Germline lookup yields CDR1 KGHSH and CDR2 LQKENI. The CDR3 has 19 residues. This chain's CDR3 is CASSPLGTGSGAYNSPLHF. The CDR3 nucleotides are TGTGCCAGCTCACCACTTGGGACAGGGTCGGGCGCCTATAATTCACCCCTCCACTTT.

The chain combines TRBV12-1 with TRBJ2-2; no DNA check was done on the table's D call, TRBD1. TRBV12-1 is a documented pseudogene. The CDR3 sequence is 15 residues long. DNA for the CDR3: TGTGCCATCCTTGGACAGGGGGCAAACACCGGGGAGCTGTTTTTT. Amino acid sequence: CAILGQGANTGELFF.

The CDR3 here is CASSGLGRGAKNIQYF. CDR3 sequence (DNA): TGTGCCAGCAGTGGGCTTGGAAGGGGAGCCAAAAACATTCAGTACTTC. The chain couples TRBV25-1 to TRBJ2-4, with D possibly matching TRBD1 (5 bases). The V gene's germline CDR1 is MGHDK and CDR2 SYGVNS. The V end lost 4 bases, the J end lost 0 bases, and 13 bases lay between the germline ends. This CDR3 spans 16 amino acids.

The chain joins TRBV19 to TRBJ1-5, with 9 bases matching TRBD1. CDR1 and CDR2 from the germline V gene are LNHDA and SQIVND (reference sequence). CDR3 length: 17 amino acids. J gave up 2 bases and V 6 bases, and 11 bases lay outside the gene matches. CDR3 DNA sequence: TGTGCCAGTAGCTTACAGGGGGCGAGGTTGGGCAATCAGCCCCAGCATTTT. It yields the protein CASSLQGARLGNQPQHF.

Here the CDR3 reads CASSLRTTPKNIQYF. The DNA for the CDR3 is TGTGCCAGCAGCTTGAGGACAACCCCAAAAAACATTCAGTACTTC. The chain carries TRBV7-2 and TRBJ2-4; the D gene is possibly TRBD1 (5 bases). Trimming stripped 3 bases from V and 4 bases from J, with 13 bases between. CDR1 and CDR2 (germline): SGHTA, FQGNSA. This CDR3 has 15 amino acids.

V usage is TRBV19 and J usage is TRBJ1-1, with TRBD1 matching 8 bases. Germline assignment: CDR1 LNHDA and CDR2 SQIVND (reference sequence). The CDR3 extends over 11 amino acids. J lost 8 bases, V lost 7 bases, and 3 bases had no gene match. The CDR3 region has the DNA TGTGCCAGTAAAAGGGACAGGGAAGCTTTCTTT. It yields the protein CASKRDREAFF.

The chain combines TRBV29-1 with TRBJ1-4; 7 positions match TRBD1. Trimming took 6 bases from V and 11 from J; bases not matched to a gene: 12. CDR1 is SQVTM, CDR2 ANQGSEA, per germline. CDR3 length equals 13 residues. The CDR3 nucleotides are TGCAGCGTCGACGGGACTCAGGGGGGGAAACTGTTTTTT. Translation gives CSVDGTQGGKLFF.

This clone appeared a few times. The chain couples TRBV30 to TRBJ1-5; unclear D gene. Germline CDR1 GTSNPN, CDR2 SVGIG (reference sequence). The CDR3 covers 13 residues. V was clipped by 1 base and J by 6 bases, with 10 bases between them. The CDR3 reads CAWSAGWGQPQHF. In nucleotides, the CDR3 is TGTGCCTGGAGTGCTGGGTGGGGTCAGCCCCAGCATTTT.

Only one count was recorded for this clone. Other DNA sequences in this sample translate to the same CDR3. The genes are TRBV4-1 and TRBJ2-6; D remains unclear. This CDR3 comprises 15 residues. V lost 1 base, J lost 1 base, and 5 bases lay in between. The germline V gene encodes CDR1 MGHRA and CDR2 YSYEKL. The CDR3 DNA reads as TGCGCCAGCAGCCAAGTCGGGTCTGGGGCCAACGTCCTGACTTTC. Residues: CASSQVGSGANVLTF.

The chain has TRBV11-2 and TRBJ2-7; tentatively, D is TRBD1 (6 bases). The length of the CDR3 is 13 residues. Germline assignment: CDR1 SGHAT and CDR2 FQNNGV. V was cut by 5 bases and J by 4 bases, with 12 bases left in between. The CDR3 sequence is CASSPDRLYEQYF. DNA of the CDR3: TGTGCCAGCAGCCCTGACAGGTTGTACGAGCAGTACTTC.

The CDR3 nucleotides read TGTGCCAGCTCTCCAAACAGGGCGGGCAATTCACCCCTCCACTTT. Protein: CASSPNRAGNSPLHF. The genes are TRBV18 and TRBJ1-6; possible D gene TRBD1, 6 bases. CDR3 length: 15 amino acids. V was shortened by 6 bases and J by 7 bases, with 16 bases between the two germline ends. Germline V gene lookup returns CDR1 KGHSH and CDR2 LQKENI. The whole variable domain, filled in from reference TRBV18 and TRBJ1-6, reads NAGVMQNPRHLVRRRGQEARLRCSPMKGHSHVYWYRQLPEEGLKFMVYLQKENIIDESGMPKERFSAEFPKEGPSILRIQQVVRGDSAAYFCASSPNRAGNSPLHFGNGTRLTVT.

V and J are TRBV19 and TRBJ1-2; 8 bases match TRBD1. CDR3 size: 14 residues. After removal of 5 bases from V and 8 bases from J, the junction contained 10 bases not matched to a gene. The germline V gene has CDR1 LNHDA and CDR2 SQIVND (reference sequence). The CDR3 protein is CASSLTGAAGGYTF. The CDR3 DNA reads TGTGCCAGTAGTTTGACAGGGGCCGCCGGGGGCTACACCTTC.

The rearrangement joins TRBV23-1 to TRBJ1-3; weak D call: TRBD1 (5 bases). TRBV23-1 is flagged as an ORF with uncertain function. This CDR3 region has 17 residues. The V and J ends lost 0 bases and 0 bases respectively, with 12 bases between them. CDR3 in amino acids: CASSQSGQSSSGNTIYF. The CDR3 DNA reads as TGCGCCAGCAGTCAATCGGGGCAGTCTAGCTCTGGAAACACCATATATTTT.

This chain joins TRBV27 and TRBJ1-1; D is possibly TRBD1 (5 bases). Trimming removed 3 bases at V and 8 bases at J, with 13 bases between. CDR1 is MNHEY, CDR2 SMNVEV, per germline (reference sequence). This CDR3 spans 13 amino acids. Here the CDR3 DNA reads TGTGCCAGCAGTTTCTCTCCGGGACGGGAAGCTTTCTTT. Protein product: CASSFSPGREAFF.

This chain links TRBV5-1 with TRBJ2-7; no clear D. V was cut by 0 bases and J by 5 bases, with 9 bases left in between. CDR1 SGHRS and CDR2 YFSETQ come from the germline V gene. The CDR3 sequence is 13 residues long. CDR3: CASSLVSLNEQYF. Here the CDR3 DNA reads TGCGCCAGCAGCTTGGTTTCTCTCAACGAGCAGTACTTC.